Shown below are 14 T cell receptor beta chains from a single sample sequenced in a study of blood T cell repertoires in COVID-19. Produced via immunoSEQ multiplex PCR; TCRdb's table is partial and in-frame only. The sample carries approximately 260,000 clones, 70% to 90% recorded once. What was sequenced was PBMCs or T cells enriched from blood (not recorded which). The source is a woman aged 40 to 50 with acute COVID-19.

The chain uses TRBV4-3 and TRBJ2-3, with a possible D match to TRBD2 (7 bases). Germline CDR1 reads LGHNA; CDR2 reads YSLEER. Trimming cost V 1 base and J 8 bases, with 16 bases left between them. This CDR3 region has 15 residues. The CDR3 DNA follows: TGCGCCAGCAGCCAAGCGGTACAGGGAGGGTCTACGCAGTATTTT. Encoded protein: CASSQAVQGGSTQYF.

This rearrangement joins TRBV11-2 to TRBJ2-2; 9 nucleotides agree with TRBD1. The germline V gene encodes CDR1 SGHAT and CDR2 FQNNGV. With V trimmed by 4 bases and J by 4 bases, 4 bases remained unmatched. The CDR3 consists of 15 residues. Here the CDR3 reads CASSWTGAGTGELFF. The DNA of the CDR3 is TGTGCCAGCAGCTGGACAGGGGCCGGCACCGGGGAGCTGTTTTTT.

The chain uses TRBV25-1 and TRBJ2-1, with no clear D. The germline V and J ends were trimmed by 0 bases and 2 bases, with 8 bases remaining between them. The CDR3 runs to 15 residues. Germline V gene sequence: CDR1 MGHDK, CDR2 SYGVNS. The DNA of the CDR3 is TGTGCCAGCAGTGAATATCGCGGCACCTACAATGAGCAGTTCTTC. Translation gives CASSEYRGTYNEQFF.

This rearrangement joins TRBV5-6 to TRBJ1-1; 9 nucleotides match TRBD1. Germline assignment: CDR1 SGHDT and CDR2 YYEEEE. There are 16 residues in the CDR3. The ends lost 0 bases at V and 5 bases at J; junction bases unmatched: 8. CDR3 sequence (DNA): TGTGCCAGCAGCTTGGGTCCGGGACAGGGAGGAACTGAAGCTTTCTTT. It is translated as CASSLGPGQGGTEAFF.

This chain links TRBV19 with TRBJ2-1, with TRBD2 identical over 12 bases. The CDR3 spans 16 residues. Germline lookup yields CDR1 LNHDA and CDR2 SQIVND (reference sequence). Trimming at V came to 5 bases and at J to 2 bases, leaving 4 bases not matched to a gene. In DNA form, the CDR3 reads TGTGCCAGTAGTGTACGACTAGCGGGAGCCTACAATGAGCAGTTCTTC. Protein: CASSVRLAGAYNEQFF.

The chain combines TRBV6-5 with TRBJ1-2; D is ambiguous. Germline V gene data show CDR1 as MNHEY and CDR2 as SVGAGI. Trimming removed 6 bases from V and 7 bases from J, with 18 bases in between. This CDR3 is 14 amino acids long. The CDR3 loop reads CASRAPTFSVGYTF. The CDR3 region has the DNA TGTGCCAGCAGAGCTCCCACCTTCTCGGTTGGCTACACCTTC.

The chain carries TRBV5-8 and TRBJ1-2, with a possible D match to TRBD1 (5 bases). Germline assignment: CDR1 SGHTS and CDR2 YDEGEE. Trimming shortened V by 4 bases and J by 4 bases, and 14 bases separated the two germline ends. The CDR3 spans 14 residues. CDR3 nucleotides: TGTGCCAGCAGCAGAAAAACAGGAAGCTATGGCTACACCTTC. Protein: CASSRKTGSYGYTF.

The chain employs TRBV5-1 and TRBJ2-5; TRBD2 matches 9 bases. The germline V gene has CDR1 SGHRS and CDR2 YFSETQ. The CDR3 totals 14 residues. With 1 base clipped from V and 4 bases from J, the junction kept 2 bases outside the gene matches. The CDR3: CASSLKLAGETQYF. CDR3 bases: TGCGCCAGCAGCTTGAAACTAGCGGGAGAGACCCAGTACTTC.

CDR3 in amino acids: CASSVALDRGRDTQYF. The CDR3 nucleotides read TGTGCCAGCAGCGTAGCGCTGGACAGGGGGCGAGATACGCAGTATTTT. The chain joins TRBV9 to TRBJ2-3, with 11 bases that match TRBD1. CDR1 and CDR2 from the germline V gene are SGDLS and YYNGEE. V shed 0 bases and J 5 bases; nucleotides not matched to a gene: 5. The CDR3 covers 16 residues.

This chain links TRBV5-6 with TRBJ2-1; TRBD2 agrees at 7 bases. With V trimmed by 1 base and J by 5 bases, 6 bases remained unmatched. The CDR3 totals 15 residues. Germline lookup yields CDR1 SGHDT and CDR2 YYEEEE. CDR3 sequence (DNA): TGTGCCAGCAGCTTGCTGACTAGCAGAGACAATGAGCAGTTCTTC. Amino acid sequence: CASSLLTSRDNEQFF.

The chain carries TRBV7-8 and TRBJ2-1; D ambiguous. The V end lost 4 bases, the J end lost 5 bases, and 18 bases lay between the germline ends. The CDR3 totals 16 residues. Germline loops: CDR1 SGHVS, CDR2 FQNEAQ. This CDR3 is CASSSSRAPLNNEQFF. The CDR3, as DNA: TGTGCCAGCAGCTCGTCCCGAGCCCCACTTAACAATGAGCAGTTCTTC.

The chain recombines TRBV13 with TRBJ2-3, with TRBD2 matching over 14 bases. Trimming at V came to 5 bases and at J to 1 base, leaving 5 bases not matched to a gene. This CDR3 is 17 amino acids long. Germline loops: CDR1 PRHDT, CDR2 FYEKMQ (reference sequence). The CDR3 spells CASSAPGLAGGTDTQYF. CDR3 coding DNA: TGTGCCAGCAGCGCCCCGGGACTAGCGGGAGGCACAGATACGCAGTATTTT.

CDR3 region: CASSIDRGTGQPQHF. For the CDR3, the DNA is TGTGCCAGCAGTATCGACAGGGGAACGGGTCAGCCCCAGCATTTT. The rearrangement uses TRBV6-5 and TRBJ1-5, with 8 bases aligning to TRBD1. Germline V gene lookup returns CDR1 MNHEY and CDR2 SVGAGI. V shed 5 bases, J shed 6 bases, and the junction held 9 bases outside the gene matches. The CDR3 is 15 residues long.

V gene TRBV6-5 combines with J gene TRBJ2-1; 13 nucleotides align to TRBD2. The germline V gene encodes CDR1 MNHEY and CDR2 SVGAGI. Trimming removed 10 bases from V and 8 bases from J; junction bases left unmatched: 8. This CDR3 comprises 14 residues. The CDR3 coding sequence is TGTGCCACCGCCGGGACTAGCGGGATTGATGAGCAGTTCTTC. Translating it yields CATAGTSGIDEQFF.